Included here is one TCR beta chain sequence, with context. Antigen specificity is unknown. Data came from immunoSEQ multiplex PCR; TCRdb stores just in-frame clones and leaves some out. The sample contains around 140,000 clones, approximately 86% of which appear only once. This record belongs to a study of T cell responses to AZD1222 COVID-19 vaccine. Pooling of second doses given at about 4 or about 12 weeks was done. With 2 bases removed from V and 0 bases from J, the gap between germline ends came to 5 bases. CDR3 length: 13 residues. The germline gives CDR1 MNHEY, CDR2 SMNVEV (reference sequence). General study points: It was only a handful of AZD1222 recipients who were seropositive at baseline.

Sequenced material: peripheral blood, taken 28 days after the second AZD1222 dose. The chain combines TRBV27 with TRBJ2-7; no firm D call. The clonotype was recovered from an adult who received the AZD1222 COVID-19 vaccine. The CDR3 DNA reads TGTGCCAGCAGTTTAAGTCCCTCCTACGAGCAGTACTTC. This sequence encodes CASSLSPSYEQYF.